A single sample is the source of the 5 T cell receptor beta chains below, sequenced in a study of cytomegalovirus exposure and HLA in healthy donors. In the PCR, 60 Vbeta and 13 Jbeta primers were used. Sequencing used immunoSEQ multiplex PCR; TCRdb keeps in-frame clones, though not all of them. The sample lists 85,000 to 100,000 clones, about four fifths occurring once. Sequences were obtained from PBMCs. The source of these receptors is a male donor in good health and CMV-seropositive.

This sequence joins TRBV7-2 and TRBJ2-7, with D unresolved. Per germline, CDR1 SGHTA and CDR2 FQGNSA. The CDR3 is made up of 12 amino acids. Trimming left V 2 bases short and J 7 bases short, with 9 bases between. The DNA of the CDR3 is TGTGCCAGCAGCTTACCCAGTCGAGAGCAGTACTTC. This gives the protein CASSLPSREQYF.

Regarding this clone: The sample carries other DNA sequences with the same CDR3. V and J are TRBV29-1 and TRBJ1-2; tentative D call: TRBD1 (5 bases). CDR1 is SQVTM and CDR2 is ANQGSEA in the germline V gene. The CDR3 contains 11 residues. Trimming took off 7 bases at V and 4 bases at J, with 10 bases between the two ends. The CDR3 spells CSAQGLYGYTF. The CDR3 DNA reads TGCAGCGCCCAGGGACTCTATGGCTACACCTTC.

The chain joins TRBV4-2 to TRBJ1-2; TRBD1 might be the D (6 bases). Germline CDR1 is LGHNA and CDR2 is YNFKEQ. The CDR3 loop spans 11 amino acids. V lost 8 bases and J lost 6, with 10 bases in between. Written as DNA, the CDR3 is TGTGCCAGCGAGGGGGGGAATGGCTACACCTTC. Protein: CASEGGNGYTF.

The chain uses TRBV5-6 and TRBJ2-1, with TRBD2 identical over 12 bases. The germline CDR1 and CDR2 sequences are SGHDT and YYEEEE. CDR3 length equals 15 residues. Losses at the gene ends were 5 bases for V and 4 bases for J; bases not matched to a gene: 4. CDR3 sequence (DNA): TGTGCCAGCAGAAATGGACTAGCGGGATACAATGAGCAGTTCTTC. Residues: CASRNGLAGYNEQFF.

The gene calls are TRBV18 and TRBJ1-4, with 9 bases fitting TRBD1. The trim removed 4 bases at V and 5 bases at J, leaving 2 bases unmatched. The CDR3 loop spans 14 amino acids. Germline V gene sequence: CDR1 KGHSH, CDR2 LQKENI. CDR3 in DNA: TGTGCCAGCTCACAGACAGGGGGAAATGAAAAACTGTTTTTT. Translation: CASSQTGGNEKLFF.